The 14 T cell receptor beta chains in this list originate from one sample, sequenced in a study of graft-versus-host responses after intestinal transplantation. Data came from immunoSEQ multiplex PCR; TCRdb stores just in-frame clones and leaves some out. The data contain 9,900 or so clones, less than 35% of them singletons. The plating included roughly 200,000 irradiated, violet-dye-labeled stimulator cells together with roughly 200,000 CFSE-labeled responder cells. The starting material was alloreactive CD8+ T cells from a mixed lymphocyte reaction culture, obtained before intestinal transplant. Subset described: CFSE-low proliferating T cells sorted from approximately six-day pre-transplant mixed lymphocyte reaction (GvH or HvG direction). Receptor source: a human patient who received an intestinal transplant.

The sample holds a few counts of this clone. V and J are TRBV10-2 and TRBJ2-7, with 7 bases that match TRBD1. Germline V gene sequence: CDR1 WSHSY, CDR2 SAAADI. The CDR3 is made up of 12 amino acids. The junction had 3 bases not matched to a gene; V was cut back by 6 bases and J by 4 bases. The CDR3, as DNA: TGCGCCAGCAGACCACAGGGGTACGAGCAGTACTTC. Its protein product is CASRPQGYEQYF.

The V gene is TRBV10-3, the J gene TRBJ1-5; D possibly corresponds to TRBD1 (5 bases). Trimming took off 3 bases at V and 7 bases at J, with 13 bases between the two ends. In germline, CDR1 is ENHRY, CDR2 SYGVKD. The CDR3 is 14 residues long. CDR3 sequence: CAISDSGYGQPQHF. The CDR3 DNA reads TGTGCCATCAGTGATTCAGGGTATGGCCAGCCCCAGCATTTT.

This clone was seen a handful of times. The chain couples TRBV29-1 to TRBJ2-3, with 9 bases that match TRBD1. The CDR3 is 14 amino acids. The V gene's germline CDR1 is SQVTM and CDR2 ANQGSEA. Trimming cost V 1 base and J 4 bases; bases outside gene matches: 3. The CDR3 DNA follows: TGCAGCGTTGAAGGACAGGGGGGGCCAGATACGCAGTATTTT. Protein: CSVEGQGGPDTQYF.

This clone has only one observation. V usage is TRBV5-1 and J usage is TRBJ1-5; 7 nucleotides align to TRBD1. Germline V gene data show CDR1 as SGHRS and CDR2 as YFSETQ. CDR3 size: 16 residues. V dropped 4 bases and J dropped 7; count of bases not matched to a gene: 14. The CDR3: CASSPIPDRWNQPQHF. As DNA, the CDR3 is TGCGCCAGCAGCCCAATACCGGACAGGTGGAACCAGCCCCAGCATTTT.

The sample holds a few counts of this clone. V and J are TRBV6-6 and TRBJ2-3; a weak D match, TRBD2 (6 bases). Trimming left V 0 bases short and J 6 bases short, with 10 bases between. Per the germline V gene, CDR1 is MNHNY and CDR2 is SVGAGI (reference sequence). The CDR3 totals 14 residues. In DNA, the CDR3 is TGTGCCAGCAGTTACTCCGGGGGTGGGGATACGCAGTATTTT. Residues: CASSYSGGGDTQYF.

This clone is classed as medium-sized (0.01 to 0.1%). V usage is TRBV7-9 and J usage is TRBJ2-7; 8 bases are shared with TRBD2. This CDR3 comprises 14 residues. CDR1 SEHNR and CDR2 FQNEAQ come from the germline V gene (reference sequence). The ends lost 8 bases at V and 0 bases at J; junction bases unmatched: 6. CDR3 region: CASVGGTSSYEQYF. The CDR3 bases are TGTGCCAGCGTGGGAGGGACTAGCTCCTACGAGCAGTACTTC.

The chain couples TRBV6-1 to TRBJ2-5; no clear D. Germline-derived CDR1 and CDR2 are MNHNS and SASEGT. The CDR3 runs to 13 residues. V gave up 4 bases and J gave up 5 bases, with 11 bases separating them. Here the CDR3 reads CASSGQLGETQYF. DNA of the CDR3: TGTGCCAGCAGTGGGCAGCTCGGGGAGACCCAGTACTTC.

The rearrangement uses TRBV6-5 and TRBJ1-6, with TRBD1 matching 9 bases. The CDR3 loop spans 15 amino acids. CDR1 is MNHEY, CDR2 SVGAGI, per germline. J was trimmed by 9 bases and V by 2 bases; bases with no gene match: 5. CDR3 protein: CASSYAGDRASPLHF. CDR3 sequence (DNA): TGTGCCAGCAGTTACGCTGGGGACAGGGCTTCACCCCTCCACTTT.

There are a few counts of this clone. The chain employs TRBV14 and TRBJ2-7; 8 bases agree with TRBD2. V was pared by 1 base and J by 4 bases, with 3 bases of the junction left unmatched. The CDR3 contains 14 residues. The germline gives CDR1 SGHDN, CDR2 FVKESK. The CDR3 DNA reads TGTGCCAGCAGCCAAGGACTAGCGAAGTACGAGCAGTACTTC. Its protein product is CASSQGLAKYEQYF.

The chain employs TRBV7-3 and TRBJ2-2; TRBD1 is a possible D gene (5 bases). This CDR3 spans 17 amino acids. Trimming pared 5 bases from V and 2 bases from J, leaving 18 bases between. Per germline, CDR1 SGHTA and CDR2 FQGTGA. Here the CDR3 reads CASSLNPGSPNTGELFF. The CDR3 bases are TGTGCCAGCAGCCTAAATCCAGGGTCCCCCAACACCGGGGAGCTGTTTTTT.

The chain recombines TRBV27 with TRBJ1-5; the D is unclear. Germline loops: CDR1 MNHEY, CDR2 SMNVEV (reference sequence). V shed 2 bases and J shed 7 bases, with 6 bases lying between them. The CDR3 loop spans 12 amino acids. The CDR3 nucleotides read TGTGCCAGCAGTTTACGGGGACAGCCCCAGCATTTT. Translated: CASSLRGQPQHF.

The genes are TRBV5-4 and TRBJ1-2; D possibly corresponds to TRBD1 (5 bases). The CDR3 runs 18 residues. V shed 0 bases and J shed 3 bases, with 21 bases lying between them. The V gene's germline CDR1 is SGHNT and CDR2 YYREEE (reference sequence). This CDR3 is CASSLEGSYPTAHYGYTF. The CDR3 DNA reads as TGTGCCAGCAGCTTGGAAGGTTCTTACCCGACAGCGCACTATGGCTACACCTTC.

This clone was detected only a few times. V gene TRBV19 combines with J gene TRBJ1-1; 7 bases align to TRBD1. The CDR3 loop spans 14 amino acids. Germline values: CDR1 LNHDA, CDR2 SQIVND (reference sequence). V lost 5 bases to trimming and J lost 1 base; unmatched junction nucleotides: 4. CDR3: CASSWGTENTEAFF. The CDR3, as DNA: TGTGCCAGTAGTTGGGGGACAGAGAACACTGAAGCTTTCTTT.

This CDR3 reads CSVEGGVGDEQYF. The CDR3 nucleotides are TGCAGCGTTGAGGGGGGGGTGGGCGACGAGCAGTACTTC. The rearrangement uses TRBV29-1 and TRBJ2-7; TRBD2 matches 7 bases. J lost 5 bases, V lost 3 bases, and 7 bases had no gene match. This CDR3 comprises 13 residues. Germline V gene data show CDR1 as SQVTM and CDR2 as ANQGSEA.